The rows below give T cell receptor beta chains drawn from one sample of a study of cytomegalovirus exposure and HLA in healthy donors. Assay used: immunoSEQ multiplex PCR; TCRdb lists only in-frame clones, some missing. This table has approximately 160,000 clones, 68% appearing once. The specimen sequenced was PBMCs. Receptors were obtained from a woman between 18 and 29 years old in good health and CMV-seropositive. Each CDR3 is given with its conserved first and last residue. The D gene is left open where the match is weak. Size values are once, few and many counts, or a class for expanded clones, and some rows have none.

J gene,V gene,clone size,D gene,CDR3 protein,CDR3 DNA
TRBJ2-2,TRBV4-3,.,.,CASSQLITGLSTGELFF,TGCGCCAGCAGCCAACTCATAACAGGGTTAAGCACCGGGGAGCTGTTTTTT
TRBJ2-7,TRBV7-8,.,TRBD1,CASSPGTGYYEQYF,TGTGCCAGCAGCCCGGGGACAGGCTACTACGAGCAGTACTTC
TRBJ2-1,TRBV6-1,.,TRBD2,CASSEQAGGTYNEQFF,TGTGCCAGCAGTGAACAAGCGGGAGGTACCTACAATGAGCAGTTCTTC
TRBJ1-2,TRBV30,.,TRBD1,CAWTPQGIDGYTF,TGTGCCTGGACGCCACAGGGGATAGATGGCTACACCTTC
TRBJ2-1,TRBV7-3,few,TRBD2,CASSRGLAGVNEQFF,TGTGCCAGCAGCCGAGGACTAGCGGGGGTCAATGAGCAGTTCTTC
TRBJ2-1,TRBV19,few,.,CAIAAPGEQFF,TGTGCCATTGCCGCCCCCGGTGAGCAGTTCTTC
TRBJ2-3,TRBV7-2,.,TRBD1,CASNRDSSSTDTQYF,TGTGCCAGCAACCGGGACAGTTCTAGCACAGATACGCAGTATTTT
TRBJ2-7,TRBV29-1,.,TRBD1,CSVVSWTGIYEQYF,TGCAGCGTTGTCTCCTGGACAGGGATCTACGAGCAGTACTTC
TRBJ2-6,TRBV2,.,TRBD2,CASSWTSGGRRRSGANVLTF,TGTGCCAGCAGTTGGACTAGCGGGGGGCGAAGGAGATCTGGGGCCAACGTCCTGACTTTC
TRBJ2-1,TRBV5-4,once,TRBD2,CAGRSGGAMHEQFF,TGTGCCGGCCGTAGCGGGGGGGCCATGCATGAGCAGTTCTTC
TRBJ2-7,TRBV19,.,TRBD1,CASSSHGQGWDEQYF,TGTGCCAGTAGTTCCCACGGACAGGGGTGGGACGAGCAGTACTTC
TRBJ2-7,TRBV27,.,.,CASRPQGLRDEQYF,TGTGCCAGCAGGCCCCAGGGGTTGAGGGACGAGCAGTACTTC
TRBJ1-2,TRBV16,.,.,CASSQFDSFNYGYTF,TGTGCCAGCAGCCAATTCGACAGCTTTAACTATGGCTACACCTTC
TRBJ1-5,TRBV19,.,.,CASSIKRTHNYQPQHF,TGTGCCAGTAGTATAAAAAGGACACACAACTATCAGCCCCAGCATTTT
TRBJ2-5,TRBV7-3,few,.,CASSQDRGETQYF,TGTGCCAGCAGCCAAGACAGAGGAGAGACCCAGTACTTC
TRBJ2-1,TRBV5-6,.,.,CASSLGLEYNEQFF,TGTGCCAGCAGCCTGGGACTTGAGTACAATGAGCAGTTCTTC
TRBJ2-7,TRBV6-5,.,.,CASGSGTSYEQYF,TGTGCCAGCGGATCCGGGACATCTTACGAGCAGTACTTC
TRBJ2-5,TRBV19,.,.,CASASHIPYQETQYF,TGTGCCAGTGCCTCGCACATACCGTACCAAGAGACCCAGTACTTC
TRBJ1-5,TRBV19,.,TRBD1,CASSIGTGWNNQPQHF,TGTGCCAGTAGTATAGGGACAGGGTGGAACAATCAGCCCCAGCATTTT
TRBJ2-3,TRBV7-5,.,.,CARSQNRARPDTQYF,TGTGCCAGAAGCCAAAATAGAGCTAGACCAGATACGCAGTATTTT
TRBJ2-7,TRBV6-1,.,TRBD2,CASSPHSGSYEQYF,TGTGCCAGCAGCCCTCATAGCGGGAGCTACGAGCAGTACTTC
TRBJ2-3,TRBV5-4,.,TRBD2,CASSPGLAGGPRTDTQYF,TGTGCCAGCAGCCCGGGACTAGCGGGGGGGCCGCGCACAGATACGCAGTATTTT
TRBJ1-2,TRBV29-1,.,.,CSVHRGTWGYTF,TGCAGCGTCCACCGCGGGACGTGGGGCTACACCTTC